What follows describes a single TCR beta chain. What it binds is unknown. Patients with alopecia areata provided lesional scalp punch biopsies as well as peripheral blood. The data derive from a study of CD8+ T cells in alopecia areata. Study outcomes and limitations: Mice gave a clearer picture of TCR sharing than patients did, possibly for HLA-related reasons.

Following RNA extraction, reverse transcription yielded cDNA that acted as the sequencing template. Produced via immunoSEQ multiplex PCR; TCRdb's table is partial and in-frame only. The repertoire consists of some 200,000 clones, with approximately 56% occurring once and the leading ten covering about 15%. The CDR3 length is 14 residues. The ends lost 5 bases at V and 4 bases at J; junction bases unmatched: 7. The germline CDR1 and CDR2 sequences are SSHAT and FNYEAQ (reference sequence). The TCR comes from a human donor with alopecia areata. Sample: CD4+ T cells sorted from blood, taken at week 0. The chain employs TRBV7-7 and TRBJ2-5; 7 bases are a match to TRBD1. The CDR3 bases are TGTGCCAGCAGCGACACAGGGGCGGTAGAGACCCAGTACTTC. Encoded protein: CASSDTGAVETQYF.